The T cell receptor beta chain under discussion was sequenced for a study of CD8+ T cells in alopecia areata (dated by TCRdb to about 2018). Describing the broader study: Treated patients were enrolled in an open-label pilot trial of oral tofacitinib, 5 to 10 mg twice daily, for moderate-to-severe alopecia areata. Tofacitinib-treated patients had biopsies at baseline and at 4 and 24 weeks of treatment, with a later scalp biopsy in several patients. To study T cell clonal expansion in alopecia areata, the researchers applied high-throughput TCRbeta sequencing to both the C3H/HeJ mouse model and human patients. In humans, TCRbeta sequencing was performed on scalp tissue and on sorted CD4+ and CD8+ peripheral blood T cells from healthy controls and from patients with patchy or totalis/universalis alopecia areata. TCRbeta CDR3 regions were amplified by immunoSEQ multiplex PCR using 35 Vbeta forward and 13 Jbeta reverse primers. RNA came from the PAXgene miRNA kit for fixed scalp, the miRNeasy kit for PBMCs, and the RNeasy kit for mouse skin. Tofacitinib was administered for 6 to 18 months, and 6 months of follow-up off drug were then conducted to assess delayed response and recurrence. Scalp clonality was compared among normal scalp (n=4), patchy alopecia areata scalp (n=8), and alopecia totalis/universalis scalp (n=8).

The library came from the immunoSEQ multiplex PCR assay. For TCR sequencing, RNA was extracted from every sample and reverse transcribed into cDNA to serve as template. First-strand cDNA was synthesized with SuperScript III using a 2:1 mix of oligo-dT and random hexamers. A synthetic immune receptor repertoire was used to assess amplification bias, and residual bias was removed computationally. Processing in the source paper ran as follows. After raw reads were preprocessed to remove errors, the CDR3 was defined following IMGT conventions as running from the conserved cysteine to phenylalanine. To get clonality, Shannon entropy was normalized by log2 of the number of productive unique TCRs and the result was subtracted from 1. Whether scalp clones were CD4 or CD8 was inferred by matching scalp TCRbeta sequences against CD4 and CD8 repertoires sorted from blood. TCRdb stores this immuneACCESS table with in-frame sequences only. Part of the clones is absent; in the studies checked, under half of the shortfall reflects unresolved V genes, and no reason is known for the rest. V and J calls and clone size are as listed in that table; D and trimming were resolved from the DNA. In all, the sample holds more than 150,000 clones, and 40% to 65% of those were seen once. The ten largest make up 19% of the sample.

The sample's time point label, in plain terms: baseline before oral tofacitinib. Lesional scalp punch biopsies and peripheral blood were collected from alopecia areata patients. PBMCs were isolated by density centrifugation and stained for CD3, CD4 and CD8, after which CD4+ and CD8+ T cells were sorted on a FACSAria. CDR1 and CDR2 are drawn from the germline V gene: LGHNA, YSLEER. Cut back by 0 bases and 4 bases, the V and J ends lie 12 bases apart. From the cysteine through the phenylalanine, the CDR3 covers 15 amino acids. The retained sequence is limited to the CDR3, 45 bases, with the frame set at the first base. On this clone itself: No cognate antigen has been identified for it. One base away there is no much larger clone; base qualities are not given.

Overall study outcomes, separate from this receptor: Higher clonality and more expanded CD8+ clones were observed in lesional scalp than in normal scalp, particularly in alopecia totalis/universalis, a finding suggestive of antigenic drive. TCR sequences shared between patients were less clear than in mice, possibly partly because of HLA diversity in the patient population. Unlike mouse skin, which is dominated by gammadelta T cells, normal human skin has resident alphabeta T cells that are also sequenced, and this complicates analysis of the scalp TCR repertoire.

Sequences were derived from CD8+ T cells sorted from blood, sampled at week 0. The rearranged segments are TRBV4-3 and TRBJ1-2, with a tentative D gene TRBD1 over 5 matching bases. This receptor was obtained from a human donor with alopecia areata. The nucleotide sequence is TGCGCCAGCAGCCAAGATATAAAGGGGTCCTATGGCTACACCTTC. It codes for CASSQDIKGSYGYTF.